This is a list of T cell receptor beta chains from one sample in a study of cytomegalovirus exposure and HLA in healthy donors. Profiled with immunoSEQ multiplex PCR; TCRdb holds only in-frame clones, not every one. This table has roughly 260,000 clones, more than 75% appearing once. The sequencing input was PBMCs. Every receptor here comes from a man aged 18-30 years in good health and CMV-seronegative. Each CDR3 is given with its conserved first and last residue. The size of a clone is reported for some rows only, either as once, few or many, or as a class for expanded clones.

len	j_gene	v_gene	abundance	CDR3aa
13	TRBJ1-1	TRBV5-4	.	CASSLQGVAEAFF
15	TRBJ2-3	TRBV7-6	.	CASSLAPGDADTQYF
16	TRBJ2-3	TRBV11-2	many	CASSLLAGSSTDTQYF
17	TRBJ1-2	TRBV15	.	CATSSPGGGRVNYGYTF
13	TRBJ2-1	TRBV29-1	.	CSVAIRQGYEQFF
17	TRBJ2-7	TRBV11-2	.	CASSTGTAMFIPYEQYF
15	TRBJ1-2	TRBV4-3	few	CASSQDRQVAIGYTF
16	TRBJ2-2	TRBV28	.	CASSNPGGITTGELFF
16	TRBJ1-4	TRBV15	.	CATSRRAGTGNEKLFF
12	TRBJ1-2	TRBV28	.	CASRITGVGYTF
15	TRBJ1-6	TRBV2	.	CASTAQGGNNSPLHF
17	TRBJ2-3	TRBV5-1	.	CASSEVLAGDLTDTQYF
13	TRBJ1-6	TRBV6-5	once	CASSPQVDSPLHF
18	TRBJ2-6	TRBV30	.	CAWSGGTGIGSGANVLTF
17	TRBJ2-7	TRBV4-3	.	CASSPPSWDRHTYEQYF
17	TRBJ2-7	TRBV27	.	CASSSSLELAGKNEQYF
12	TRBJ1-2	TRBV19	.	CASSTGQGGYTF
17	TRBJ1-2	TRBV4-3	once	CASSPEDRVRDVSGYTF
14	TRBJ1-4	TRBV6-1	.	CASSESRVIEKLFF
15	TRBJ2-7	TRBV19	few	CASSRGQGSSYEQYF
13	TRBJ1-2	TRBV7-9	few	CASSRTESHGYTF
15	TRBJ2-4	TRBV27	once	CASGDFNVAKNIQYF
12	TRBJ2-1	TRBV5-4	.	CASSWTSDEQFF
13	TRBJ1-2	TRBV27	.	CASSPIGQGGYTF
15	TRBJ2-7	TRBV27	.	CASSLGYRGGYEQYF
13	TRBJ2-7	TRBV28	.	CASSFNVVAERYF
16	TRBJ2-7	TRBV6-5	.	CASSYFQGEGFYEQYF
16	TRBJ2-3	TRBV15	.	CATSTKLAASTDTQYF
15	TRBJ1-4	TRBV7-9	.	CASSSSGPRNEKLFF
15	TRBJ1-6	TRBV18	once	CASSPVATGDSPLHF
15	TRBJ2-3	TRBV9	once	CASSVLDGHTDTQYF
15	TRBJ2-7	TRBV6-1	.	CASSESRGGTEEQYF
17	TRBJ2-1	TRBV27	.	CASSLIPRASGRHEQFF
13	TRBJ1-2	TRBV7-3	.	CASSLGREEGYTF
15	TRBJ1-6	TRBV7-9	.	CASSSTEGLNSPLHF
18	TRBJ2-1	TRBV5-1	.	CASSYVIGDPSGFNEQFF
15	TRBJ2-7	TRBV7-6	.	CASSSATSGSYEQYF
15	TRBJ2-3	TRBV10-1	.	CASSESNRVTDTQYF
14	TRBJ1-4	TRBV27	once	CASRGTATNEKLFF
15	TRBJ2-3	TRBV29-1	.	CRSSGSGLHTDTQYF
13	TRBJ1-2	TRBV5-1	.	CASSLGTGFGYTF
12	TRBJ2-7	TRBV6-6	.	CASSTRQYEQYF
14	TRBJ2-7	TRBV7-2	once	CASSLTGTSNEQYF
16	TRBJ1-3	TRBV7-9	.	CASSLMAGKAGNTIYF
15	TRBJ2-7	TRBV28	.	CASSLSHLSSYEQYF
16	TRBJ2-3	TRBV11-2	.	CASSQQGLGGSDTQYF
15	TRBJ1-1	TRBV5-1	.	CASSWSQGPNTEAFF
12	TRBJ1-1	TRBV6-6	.	CASSYSETEAFF
12	TRBJ2-7	TRBV30	.	CACRGRGYEQYF
14	TRBJ1-2	TRBV7-9	.	CASSQVGRSYGYTF
12	TRBJ1-2	TRBV19	.	CASSRQVGGYTF
18	TRBJ2-6	TRBV5-4	.	CASSLWEQEEVGANVLTF